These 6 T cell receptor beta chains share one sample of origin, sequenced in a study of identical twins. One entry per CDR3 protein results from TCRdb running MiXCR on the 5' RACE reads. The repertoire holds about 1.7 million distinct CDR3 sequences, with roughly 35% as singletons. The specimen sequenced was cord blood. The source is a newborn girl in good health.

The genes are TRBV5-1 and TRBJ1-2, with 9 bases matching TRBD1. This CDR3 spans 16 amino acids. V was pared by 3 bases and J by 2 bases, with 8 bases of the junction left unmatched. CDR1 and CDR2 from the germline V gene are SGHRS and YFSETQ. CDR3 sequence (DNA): TGCGCCAGCAGCTCGCGGACAGGGGATGTAAACTATGGCTACACCTTC. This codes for CASSSRTGDVNYGYTF.

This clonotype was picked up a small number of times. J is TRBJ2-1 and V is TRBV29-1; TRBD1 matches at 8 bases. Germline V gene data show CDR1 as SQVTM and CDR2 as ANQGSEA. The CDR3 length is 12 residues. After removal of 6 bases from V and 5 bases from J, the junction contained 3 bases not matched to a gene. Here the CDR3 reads CSVGRGHNEQFF. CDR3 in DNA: TGCAGCGTCGGCAGGGGGCACAATGAGCAGTTCTTC.

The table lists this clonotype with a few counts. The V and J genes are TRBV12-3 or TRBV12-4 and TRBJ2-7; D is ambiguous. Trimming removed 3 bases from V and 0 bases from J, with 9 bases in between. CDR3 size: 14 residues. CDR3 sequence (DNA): TGTGCCAGCAGTTTTCCTGACACCTCCTACGAGCAGTACTTC. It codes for CASSFPDTSYEQYF.

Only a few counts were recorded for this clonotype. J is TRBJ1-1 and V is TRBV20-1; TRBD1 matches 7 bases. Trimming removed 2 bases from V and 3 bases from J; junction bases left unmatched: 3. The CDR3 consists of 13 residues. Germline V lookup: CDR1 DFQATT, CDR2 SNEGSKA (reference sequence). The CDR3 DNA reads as TGCAGTGCTAGATGGCAGGGGGACACTGAAGCTTTCTTT. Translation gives CSARWQGDTEAFF.

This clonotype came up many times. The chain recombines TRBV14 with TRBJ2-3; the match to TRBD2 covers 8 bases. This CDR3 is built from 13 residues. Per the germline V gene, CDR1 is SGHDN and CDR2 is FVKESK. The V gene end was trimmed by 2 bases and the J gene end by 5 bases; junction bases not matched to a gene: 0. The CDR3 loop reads CASSQLAGDTQYF. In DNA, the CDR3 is TGTGCCAGCAGCCAACTAGCGGGAGATACGCAGTATTTT.

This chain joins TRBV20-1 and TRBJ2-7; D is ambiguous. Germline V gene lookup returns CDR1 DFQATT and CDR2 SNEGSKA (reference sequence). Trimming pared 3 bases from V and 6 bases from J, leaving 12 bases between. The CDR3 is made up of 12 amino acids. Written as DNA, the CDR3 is TGCAGTGCTAGCCTTCCCAGCGCCGAGCAGTACTTC. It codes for CSASLPSAEQYF.